Presented here are 21 T cell receptor beta chains from one specimen sequenced in a study of CD8+CD57+ T cells in acquired aplastic anemia. Individuals selected for sequencing had exhibited CD8+CD57+ cell expansion on flow cytometry. CDR3 and TCR beta VDJ profiling relied on a genomic DNA template. TCRdb reprocessed the reads with MiXCR, giving one entry per CDR3 protein. The sample holds under 150,000 distinct CDR3 sequences; about two fifths are singletons and the top ten take 2% to 3%. The sequenced material came from sorted CD4+, CD8+, or CD8+CD57+ T cells (not recorded which) from PBMCs. All receptors come from a human donor with aplastic anemia.

Points on this clonotype: Its ends do not fully match the called genes, so a read error is possible. The chain has TRBV29-1 and TRBJ1-1, with D perhaps TRBD1 (5 bases). CDR1 and CDR2 (germline): SQVTM, ANQGSEA. The CDR3 has 14 amino acids. CDR3 sequence reads: CSVQIGGMNTEAFF. DNA of the CDR3: TGCAGCGTGCAAATTGGGGGGATGAACACTGAAGCCTTCTTT.

This clonotype occurred many times. This chain joins TRBV24-1 and TRBJ1-2; D unresolved. The CDR3 is made up of 13 amino acids. CDR1 and CDR2 (germline): KGHDR, SFDVKD. V shed 6 bases and J shed 1 base, with 8 bases lying between them. The CDR3, as DNA: TGTGCCACCAGTCCGAGCGTTAACTATGGCTACACCTTC. It codes for CATSPSVNYGYTF.

This clonotype showed up many times. J is TRBJ1-5 and V is TRBV2; D unresolved. CDR3 size: 13 residues. With 4 bases removed from V and 3 bases from J, the gap between germline ends came to 7 bases. Germline lookup yields CDR1 SNHLY and CDR2 FYNNEI. The chain's CDR3 is CASSGQLNQPQHF. For the CDR3, the DNA is TGTGCCAGCAGTGGTCAGCTCAATCAGCCCCAGCATTTT.

This clonotype was seen at least ten times. The genes are TRBV7-6 and TRBJ2-7; 10 bases are a match to TRBD1. Per the germline V gene, CDR1 is SGHVS and CDR2 is FNYEAQ. The CDR3 consists of 16 residues. V dropped 0 bases and J dropped 0; count of bases not matched to a gene: 2. The CDR3 sequence is CASSLAGTGASYEQYF. The CDR3 nucleotides are TGTGCCAGCAGCTTAGCGGGGACAGGGGCCTCCTACGAGCAGTACTTC.

This clonotype showed up many times. The J gene is TRBJ2-1, the V gene TRBV19; 8 bases fit TRBD2. The germline V gene encodes CDR1 LNHDA and CDR2 SQIVND (reference sequence). The V gene end was trimmed by 3 bases and the J gene end by 2 bases; junction bases not matched to a gene: 3. The CDR3 extends over 15 amino acids. The CDR3 protein is CASSIQRGTYNEQFF. The CDR3 DNA sequence: TGTGCCAGTAGTATCCAGCGGGGGACCTACAATGAGCAGTTCTTC.

This clonotype has ten or more counts. V gene TRBV6-1 combines with J gene TRBJ2-1; either TRBD1 or TRBD2 may supply D (5 bases each). The V gene lost 4 bases and the J gene lost 8 bases, with 12 bases spanning the gap. Germline-derived CDR1 and CDR2 are MNHNS and SASEGT. This CDR3 is built from 13 residues. In DNA form, the CDR3 reads TGTGCCAGCAGTGCCCGGGACGGGGATGAGCAGTTCTTC. It encodes CASSARDGDEQFF.

J is TRBJ2-7 and V is TRBV25-1; no clear D gene. Germline CDR1 is MGHDK and CDR2 is SYGVNS. CDR3 length: 13 amino acids. The germline V and J ends were trimmed by 5 bases and 1 base, with 9 bases remaining between them. The CDR3 bases are TGTGCCAGCAGTCCACACCAATCCTACGAGCAGTACTTC. The encoded protein is CASSPHQSYEQYF.

The chain uses TRBV7-9 and TRBJ1-1; D is unresolved. V was shortened by 2 bases and J by 5 bases, with 9 bases between the two germline ends. CDR1 and CDR2 (germline): SEHNR, FQNEAQ (reference sequence). This CDR3 contains 13 residues. The CDR3 DNA is TGTGCCAGCAGCTTACGTGCGCAGACTGAAGCTTTCTTT. Amino acids: CASSLRAQTEAFF.

By share of the sample, this clonotype is medium-sized. V gene TRBV10-3 combines with J gene TRBJ2-7; D unclear. CDR1 and CDR2 from the germline V gene are ENHRY and SYGVKD. This CDR3 spans 13 amino acids. Trimming cost V 7 bases and J 2 bases, with 12 bases left between them. The CDR3 bases are TGTGCCATCACCGCAGACGGAACCTACGAGCAGTACTTC. It specifies CAITADGTYEQYF.

Remarks on this clonotype: A single base separates this from a much larger clone, so it may be a read error. The CDR3 end shows no conserved phenylalanine or tryptophan, and so a read error is likely. The chain links TRBV6-1 to TRBJ1-1; D gene ambiguous. Trimming removed 6 bases from V and 5 bases from J, with 16 bases in between. The CDR3 contains 14 residues. The germline CDR1 and CDR2 sequences are MNHNS and SASEGT. CDR3 in DNA: TGTGCCAGCAGCCGGCCCTCCGGTACGACTGAAGCTTTCTAT. Protein product: CASSRPSGTTEAFY.

This clonotype was recorded at least ten times. Here the CDR3 reads CASSHSNQPQHF. As DNA, the CDR3 is TGTGCCAGTAGTCATAGCAATCAGCCCCAGCATTTT. This chain links TRBV19 with TRBJ1-5; D remains ambiguous. Germline CDR1 LNHDA, CDR2 SQIVND (reference sequence). The germline V and J ends were trimmed by 5 bases and 0 bases, with 2 bases remaining between them. This CDR3 comprises 12 residues.

This clonotype occurred many times. V and J are TRBV7-2 and TRBJ2-7; the match to TRBD1 covers 8 bases. V shed 3 bases, J shed 6 bases, and the junction held 10 bases outside the gene matches. This CDR3 contains 15 residues. Per germline, CDR1 SGHTA and CDR2 FQGNSA. The CDR3 region has the DNA TGTGCCAGCAGCTTTAAGCCAGGGGGCCCAGGCGAGCAGTACTTC. This codes for CASSFKPGGPGEQYF.

This clonotype was seen a handful of times. The chain is built from TRBV20-1 and TRBJ2-3; 10 bases fit TRBD2. The CDR3 length is 17 residues. Unmatched junction bases numbered 9, after V lost 3 bases and J lost 0 bases. Looked up from germline, CDR1 is DFQATT and CDR2 is SNEGSKA (reference sequence). The CDR3 loop reads CSASEPRTSGSTDTQYF. The CDR3 nucleotides read TGCAGTGCTAGCGAACCCCGGACTAGCGGAAGCACAGATACGCAGTATTTT.

This clonotype occurred many times. The rearrangement links TRBV7-2 to TRBJ1-1; 7 bases agree with TRBD1. J gave up 1 base and V 3 bases, and 5 bases lay outside the gene matches. CDR3 length equals 15 residues. Germline V gene data show CDR1 as SGHTA and CDR2 as FQGNSA. CDR3 loop: CASSLTGNPNTEAFF. Here the CDR3 DNA reads TGTGCCAGCAGCTTGACAGGGAACCCGAACACTGAAGCTTTCTTT.

This clonotype was picked up many times. The chain has TRBV11-3 and TRBJ2-3, with a weak D call TRBD2 (5 bases). Germline lookup yields CDR1 SGHNT and CDR2 YENEEA. The CDR3 length is 13 residues. The ends were cut back, 6 bases at V and 4 bases at J, with 11 bases in the middle. In DNA, the CDR3 is TGTGCCAGCAGTCTCACTAGTTCAGATACGCAGTATTTT. Translated: CASSLTSSDTQYF.

V usage is TRBV27 and J usage is TRBJ2-1, with TRBD1 matching over 9 bases. V shed 10 bases, J shed 1 base, and the junction held 8 bases outside the gene matches. The germline CDR1 and CDR2 sequences are MNHEY and SMNVEV (reference sequence). The CDR3 spans 15 residues. The CDR3 nucleotides read TGTGCCACCGCGAGGGACAGGGTATCCTACAATGAGCAGTTCTTC. It is translated as CATARDRVSYNEQFF.

This clonotype came up many times. The gene calls are TRBV2 and TRBJ2-5; the D gene is possibly TRBD1 (5 bases). Germline loops: CDR1 SNHLY, CDR2 FYNNEI. This CDR3 has 13 residues. V shed 8 bases and J shed 6 bases, with 16 bases lying between them. The CDR3 DNA reads TGTGCCAGCGGGGTGGGGCCCCCGAAGACCCAGTACTTC. Residues: CASGVGPPKTQYF.

This clonotype was recorded at least ten times. This chain joins TRBV5-1 and TRBJ1-1; D is possibly TRBD1 (5 bases). Per germline, CDR1 SGHRS and CDR2 YFSETQ. The germline V and J ends were trimmed by 4 bases and 4 bases, with 14 bases remaining between them. This CDR3 spans 14 amino acids. The DNA for the CDR3 is TGCGCCAGCAGCCATGAGGGGCTCCGCACTGAAGCTTTCTTT. It yields the protein CASSHEGLRTEAFF. The full variable domain, with the rest looked up from reference TRBV5-1 and TRBJ1-1, is KAGVTQTPRYLIKTRGQQVTLSCSPISGHRSVSWYQQTPGQGLQFLFEYFSETQRNKGNFPGRFSGRQFSNSRSEMNVSTLELGDSALYLCASSHEGLRTEAFFGQGTRLTVV.

The chain combines TRBV15 with TRBJ1-6; D gene unclear. This CDR3 is built from 15 residues. Looked up from germline, CDR1 is LNHNV and CDR2 is YYDKDF (reference sequence). The ends were cut back, 5 bases at V and 4 bases at J, with 12 bases in the middle. The CDR3 region has the DNA TGTGCCACCAGCCCAAGGCCCGATTATAATTCACCCCTCCACTTT. Translated, it gives CATSPRPDYNSPLHF.

This clonotype was found many times. The J gene is TRBJ2-7, the V gene TRBV4-1, with 8 bases identical to TRBD2. Germline CDR1 MGHRA, CDR2 YSYEKL. V lost 0 bases, J lost 1 base, and 8 bases stayed unmatched. The CDR3 runs 17 residues. The CDR3, as DNA: TGCGCCAGCAGCCAAGATAGGTCGGGGGGGGGATCCTACGAGCAGTACTTC. It specifies CASSQDRSGGGSYEQYF.

V gene TRBV5-4 combines with J gene TRBJ2-7, with 12 positions matching TRBD2. The CDR3 extends over 17 amino acids. J lost 3 bases, V lost 2 bases, and 9 bases had no gene match. Looked up from germline, CDR1 is SGHNT and CDR2 is YYREEE (reference sequence). CDR3 bases: TGTGCCAGCAGCTTTACCCCCGAGACTAGCGGGGGCTACGAGCAGTACGTC. Translation: CASSFTPETSGGYEQYV.